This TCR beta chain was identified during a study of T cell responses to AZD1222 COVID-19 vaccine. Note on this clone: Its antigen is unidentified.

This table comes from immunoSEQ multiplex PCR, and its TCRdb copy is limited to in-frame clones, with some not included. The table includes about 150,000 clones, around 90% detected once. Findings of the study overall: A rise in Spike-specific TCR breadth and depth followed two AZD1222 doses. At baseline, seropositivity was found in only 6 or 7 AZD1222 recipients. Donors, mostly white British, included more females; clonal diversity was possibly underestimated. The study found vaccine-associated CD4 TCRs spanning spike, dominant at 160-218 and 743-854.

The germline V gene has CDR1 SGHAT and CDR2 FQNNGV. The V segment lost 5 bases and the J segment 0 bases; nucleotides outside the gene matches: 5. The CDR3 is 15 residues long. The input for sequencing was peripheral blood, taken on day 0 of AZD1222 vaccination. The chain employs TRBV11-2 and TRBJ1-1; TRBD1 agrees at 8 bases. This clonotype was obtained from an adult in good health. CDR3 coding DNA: TGTGCCAGCAGCCCCCGACAGGGGATGAACACTGAAGCTTTCTTT. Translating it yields CASSPRQGMNTEAFF.